This T cell receptor beta chain was recorded in a study of CD4 T cells in relation to SARS-CoV-2 and coronaviruses. This CDR3 is built from 15 residues. Trimming shortened V by 2 bases and J by 2 bases, and 10 bases separated the two germline ends. CDR1 and CDR2 from the germline V gene are SGHVS and FNYEAQ. Some clones are missing from TCRdb's copy, which holds only in-frame ones; the method was immunoSEQ multiplex PCR. The sample contains around 18,000 clones, 60% to 75% of which appear only once. In the case of this clone: Its specificity is not known.

Before the COVID-19 pandemic, during about 2010-2018, CD4+ T cells were taken from unexposed donors. The cells were cultured for roughly 11 days before CD4+ T cells were isolated. The material sequenced was CD4+ T cells from PBMCs, cultured in vitro. The TCR originated in a human donor in good health. The chain is built from TRBV7-6 and TRBJ1-3, with D tentatively TRBD1 (5 bases). The CDR3 DNA reads as TGTGCCAGCAGCTTACGAGACAGTCCTGGAAACACCATATATTTT. As protein: CASSLRDSPGNTIYF.